This entry is about one T cell receptor (beta chain). The table lists this clone with a few counts. Its antigen is currently not known. Base qualities are not recorded, but no much larger clone differs from it by a single base. The data belong to a study of cytomegalovirus exposure and HLA in healthy donors listed by TCRdb under 2017. General notes on the study: According to a later analysis, one platform produced both the roughly 120 validation repertoires and the roughly 650 repertoires of the first cohort. The study aimed to test whether signatures of past pathogen exposure could be identified by cataloging public T cell receptors. Along with the roughly 670-subject first cohort, a separate validation cohort of 120 different subjects was used. To predict cytomegalovirus infection status, the study combined high-throughput TCR immunosequencing, statistical association of individual TCRs with disease status, and machine learning.

V loses 5 bases at its end and J loses 5 bases; junction bases beyond the gene matches: 7. CDR1 and CDR2, per the germline V gene (reference sequence), are LNHDA and SQIVND. Taken from cysteine to phenylalanine, the CDR3 has 14 residues. CDR3 DNA is the only sequence kept; it has 42 bases, read in frame from the first base. Separate from the approximately 670-subject first cohort, the validation cohort of roughly 120 subjects was the group to which the donors belonged. Results and caveats for the whole study, not just this receptor: In vitro tests confirmed that a few of the cytomegalovirus-associated TCR beta chains recognize cytomegalovirus antigens. All 120 or so repertoires were used to score co-occurrence in the validation cohort in a later analysis, because that analysis had no HLA typing for the cohort. A later analysis found that TCRs clustered in the first cohort also tended to co-occur in the 120 validation repertoires, with 94% of cluster scores above 0. Most TCR sequences were observed very rarely across donors, whereas some public TCRs were present in many individuals. In both the original and validation cohorts, the classifier was reported to diagnose cytomegalovirus status with high specificity and sensitivity. The study listed 164 TCR beta chains as associated with cytomegalovirus. The authors suggested that the approach could potentially be generalized to other disease states and immunological phenotypes.

Preparation of the library involved the immunoSEQ multiplex PCR assay. As for the original processing: A statistical classification framework was built to diagnose cytomegalovirus status from the catalog of TCR beta chain sequences. Here the immuneACCESS table is served through TCRdb, limited to in-frame sequences with V and J called. Missing clones are a known gap in these copies; in checked studies unresolved V genes cover under half, and the rest lacks a known reason. V and J calls and clone size are those listed in that table; D and trimming were worked out from the DNA. Within this sample are some 120,000 clones, with approximately 89% of them counted one time only. The ten largest clones take up 0.95% to 1.3% of the sample.

The source of this sequence is a woman aged 18-35 years in good health and CMV-seronegative. This chain is built from TRBV19 and TRBJ1-1, with TRBD1 identical over 8 junction bases. The sequencing sample was made of PBMCs. The nucleotides read TGTGCCAGTAGTGCCGGGACAGGTAAAACTGAAGCTTTCTTT. It specifies CASSAGTGKTEAFF.